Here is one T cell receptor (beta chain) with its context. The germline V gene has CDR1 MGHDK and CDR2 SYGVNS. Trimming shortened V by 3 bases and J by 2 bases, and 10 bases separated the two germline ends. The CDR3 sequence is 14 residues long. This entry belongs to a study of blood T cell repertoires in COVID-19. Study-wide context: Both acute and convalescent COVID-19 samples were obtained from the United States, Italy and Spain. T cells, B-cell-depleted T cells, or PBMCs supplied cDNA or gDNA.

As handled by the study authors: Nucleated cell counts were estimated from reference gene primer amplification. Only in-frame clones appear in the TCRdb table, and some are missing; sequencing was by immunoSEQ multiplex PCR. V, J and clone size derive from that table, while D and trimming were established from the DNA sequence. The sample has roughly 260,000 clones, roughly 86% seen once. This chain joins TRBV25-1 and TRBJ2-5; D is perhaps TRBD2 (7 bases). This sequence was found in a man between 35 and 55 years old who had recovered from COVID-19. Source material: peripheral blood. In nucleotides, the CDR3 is TGTGCCAGCAGTGAGGGGGGGGCTCAAGAGACCCAGTACTTC. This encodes CASSEGGAQETQYF.